This TCR beta chain was found in a study of regulatory T cells in long-lasting Graves disease. Time point defined: newly diagnosed GD, antithyroid drugs for less than 3 months. RNA extracted from PBMCs served as the sequencing template. This clonotype has a handful of counts. Its specificity is not known. A read error is likely here: a far larger clone is one base away. This CDR3 is 13 amino acids long. In germline, CDR1 is KGHDR, CDR2 SFDVKD. Trimming removed 5 bases from V and 1 base from J, with 7 bases in between. Study-level points and caveats: Clonotypes that were public and shared totalled fewer than 3,500 in persistent patients versus around 970 in new patients.

Construction of the TCR beta libraries employed iRepertoire HTBI primers in conjunction with Arm-PCR of CDR3 regions. TCRdb called the multiplex PCR reads again in MiXCR, with one record for every CDR3 protein. The sample holds approximately 350,000 distinct CDR3 sequences, around 15% seen once. These data were also filed under a second study, of T cells in Graves' hyperthyroidism and ophthalmopathy.

This chain links TRBV24-1 with TRBJ1-1; D is undetermined. The source was peripheral blood mononuclear cells (PBMCs), collected at new diagnosis, from a patient treated with antithyroid drugs. This receptor was taken from a woman between 18 and 30 years old with Graves disease. The chain's CDR3 is CATSGGQNTEAFF. DNA for the CDR3: TGTGCCACCAGTGGAGGGCAGAACACTGAAGCTTTCTTT.